These T cell receptor beta chains were read from a single sample in a study of regulatory T cells in long-lasting Graves disease. TCRdb ran MiXCR on the multiplex PCR reads and lists one entry per CDR3 protein. The sample holds about 460,000 distinct CDR3 sequences, approximately 14% seen once. This sample also belongs to another study, concerning T cells in Graves' hyperthyroidism and ophthalmopathy.

The sample here was peripheral blood mononuclear cells (PBMCs), taken at new diagnosis, from a patient treated with antithyroid drugs. These receptors were taken from a woman aged 45-60 years with Graves disease. CDR3s include the opening cysteine and the closing phenylalanine or tryptophan. The D gene is left open where the match is weak. The size entry is marked missing in some rows and otherwise reads once, few, many or a size class.

clone size,J gene,D gene,V gene,CDR3 DNA,CDR3 protein
many,TRBJ1-4,TRBD1,TRBV5-1,TGCGCCAGCAGTACAGGGGGCGCTGGTGAAAAACTGTTTTTT,CASSTGGAGEKLFF
NA,TRBJ2-2,TRBD1,TRBV10-1,TGCGCCAGCAGTGCCGGGACAGCGAACACCGGGGAGCTGTTTTTT,CASSAGTANTGELFF
NA,TRBJ2-5,NA,TRBV18,TGTGCCAGCTCATCGGGAGCGATTGCCCAAGAGACCCAGTACTTC,CASSSGAIAQETQYF
NA,TRBJ2-7,NA,TRBV29-1,TGCAGCGTTGAAGAAGGGCAGAAGAGCTCCTACGAGCAGTACTTC,CSVEEGQKSSYEQYF
NA,TRBJ2-3,TRBD1,TRBV28,TGTGCCAGCCGGACAGGGGCCCCCACAGATACGCAGTATTTT,CASRTGAPTDTQYF
many,TRBJ2-7,TRBD1,TRBV7-2,TGTGCCAGCAGCCGCGGGACAGGGCTTTATGGGCAGTACTTC,CASSRGTGLYGQYF
NA,TRBJ2-4,TRBD2,TRBV3-1,TGTGCCAGCAGCCAAGAGGGAGGGGTTACGATAGCCAAAAACATTCAGTACTTC,CASSQEGGVTIAKNIQYF
many,TRBJ2-7,NA,TRBV6-1,TGTGCCAGCAGTCGTCCGGGACTCACCTACGAGCAGTACTTC,CASSRPGLTYEQYF
many,TRBJ2-1,NA,TRBV6-5,TGTGCCAGCAGTTACTTTGGAGATGAGCAGTTCTTC,CASSYFGDEQFF
many,TRBJ2-7,TRBD1,TRBV28,TGTGCCAGCAGGTCTCCCAGGGGGCGGGACGAGCAGTACTTC,CASRSPRGRDEQYF
many,TRBJ2-1,NA,TRBV10-3,TGTGCCACCCAAACTAGCACCGACTACAATGAGCAGTTCTTC,CATQTSTDYNEQFF
few,TRBJ2-7,TRBD2,TRBV3-1,TGTGCCAGCAGCATTACTAGCGAGGGAGATTCCTACGAGCAGTACTTC,CASSITSEGDSYEQYF
many,TRBJ2-1,NA,TRBV2,TGTGCCAGCAGCGAGTCGTCTCGTGAGCAGTTCTTC,CASSESSREQFF
many,TRBJ1-3,NA,TRBV10-3,TGTGCCATCAGTGAGTCAAGGTTGTGGACGGCGCCAAACCCCTCTGGAAACACCATATATTTT,CAISESRLWTAPNPSGNTIYF
many,TRBJ2-4,TRBD1,TRBV27,TGTGCCAGCAGTGCAAGCCCCCTTGGACAGGGGAACATTCAGTACTTC,CASSASPLGQGNIQYF
NA,TRBJ1-2,NA,TRBV5-6,TGTGCCAGCAGCTTTGGTCAGGGACTTGGCTACACCTTC,CASSFGQGLGYTF
NA,TRBJ2-5,TRBD2,TRBV20-1,TGCAGTGCAAAAGCGGGGCAAGAGACCCAGTACTTC,CSAKAGQETQYF
few,TRBJ2-3,NA,TRBV6-2/TRBV6-3,TGTGCCAGCAGTGTGGGGTACGGAACCACAGATACGCAGTATTTT,CASSVGYGTTDTQYF
few,TRBJ2-1,TRBD2,TRBV28,TGTGCCAGCAGTTCACCTAGCGGGAGTGAGCAGTTCTTC,CASSSPSGSEQFF
few,TRBJ2-4,TRBD1,TRBV11-2,TGTGCCAGCAGCCCCCGGACAGGGGAGGACATTCAGTACTTC,CASSPRTGEDIQYF
many,TRBJ2-1,TRBD2,TRBV5-1,TGCGCCAGCAGGGAGACTAGCGTAAACAATGAGCAGTTCTTC,CASRETSVNNEQFF
NA,TRBJ1-5,NA,TRBV20-1,TGCAGTGCTAGAGATGGCGGAGGGGGAAGCAATCAGCCCCAGCATTTT,CSARDGGGGSNQPQHF
NA,TRBJ1-2,NA,TRBV11-2,TGTGCCAGCAGTCCACAGGGTAGTGACTATGGCTACACCTTC,CASSPQGSDYGYTF
many,TRBJ1-1,NA,TRBV7-9,TGTGCCAGCAGCTTACTTTCGGGGATGAACACTGAAGCTTTCTTT,CASSLLSGMNTEAFF
many,TRBJ2-1,TRBD2,TRBV5-5,TGTGCCAGCAACTCCCTCCCAGGGACTACCTACAATGAGCAGTTCTTC,CASNSLPGTTYNEQFF
many,TRBJ1-2,NA,TRBV29-1,TGCAGCGTTGACCATACAGGGATTGGCTACACCTTC,CSVDHTGIGYTF
many,TRBJ2-3,NA,TRBV3-1,TGTGCCAGCAGTCCCCGGGACACGTCTAGCACAGATACGCAGTATTTT,CASSPRDTSSTDTQYF
few,TRBJ2-3,NA,TRBV2,TGTGCCAGCAGTGATAGGAGGTTCCCAGATACGCAGTATTTT,CASSDRRFPDTQYF
many,TRBJ2-7,TRBD1,TRBV6-1,TGTGCCACCGCGACAGGGTCTCGGTACGAGCAGTACTTC,CATATGSRYEQYF
NA,TRBJ2-3,TRBD1,TRBV19,TGTGCCAGTAGTACCCATCGACAGGGGGTCACAGATACGCAGTATTTT,CASSTHRQGVTDTQYF
many,TRBJ2-3,TRBD2,TRBV2,TGTGCCAGCAGCGTTACTAGCGGGAGGGCCCTCGGGGCCACAGATACGCAGTATTTT,CASSVTSGRALGATDTQYF
many,TRBJ2-1,TRBD2,TRBV11-2,TGTGCCAGCAGCTTTGGGGCGGGAGGGTCAAGCTCCTACAATGAGCAGTTCTTC,CASSFGAGGSSSYNEQFF
many,TRBJ1-1,NA,TRBV28,TGTGCCGGGGGGGGGAACACTGAAGCTTTCTTT,CAGGGNTEAFF
many,TRBJ2-5,NA,TRBV3-1,TGTGCCAGCAGCCAAGTGGGTGGAGAGACCCAGTACTTC,CASSQVGGETQYF
NA,TRBJ1-5,NA,TRBV20-1,TGCAGTGCTATAAGGTTGGGTCAGCCCCAGCATTTT,CSAIRLGQPQHF
NA,TRBJ2-2,TRBD1,TRBV4-1,TGCGCCAGCAGCCAAGTTAGGGGGCGCACCGGGGAGCTGTTTTTT,CASSQVRGRTGELFF
many,TRBJ1-6,NA,TRBV28,TGTGCCAGCAGTCCACCGGAAGGTCTCGGGTCCCTCCACTTT,CASSPPEGLGSLHF
many,TRBJ2-1,TRBD1,TRBV2,TGTGCCAGCAGCCAGCCTGACAGGGGAGACTACAATGAGCAGTTCTTC,CASSQPDRGDYNEQFF
many,TRBJ1-5,NA,TRBV2,TGTGCCAGCAGTGAAGCGCTTAGTGGCAATCAGCCCCAGCATTTT,CASSEALSGNQPQHF
few,TRBJ1-1,NA,TRBV19,TGTGCCAGTAGTATAGATGGCCGAAACACTGAAGCTTTCTTT,CASSIDGRNTEAFF
many,TRBJ2-1,NA,TRBV12-3/TRBV12-4,TGTGCCAGCAGGCCACGGGAATCTGAGCAGTTCTTC,CASRPRESEQFF
many,TRBJ1-2,NA,TRBV12-3/TRBV12-4,TGTGCCAGCAGTTTAGGGCAGGGTGGTTTATACTATGGCTACACCTTC,CASSLGQGGLYYGYTF
many,TRBJ2-1,NA,TRBV12-3/TRBV12-4,TGTGCCAGCAGTTCAGCGCGCAGGGTTAGCGAGCAGTTCTTC,CASSSARRVSEQFF
few,TRBJ2-6,NA,TRBV15,TGTGCCACCAGCAGAGGGGAATCCTCTGGGGCCAACGTCCTGACTTTC,CATSRGESSGANVLTF
many,TRBJ2-7,NA,TRBV6-1,TGTGCCAGCAGTGCCACGGGGACCAGCTCCTACGAGCAGTACTTC,CASSATGTSSYEQYF
many,TRBJ2-7,TRBD2,TRBV27,TGTGCCAGCGGGAGACTAGCGCGTGAGCAGTACTTC,CASGRLAREQYF
many,TRBJ2-1,TRBD2,TRBV5-6,TGTGCCAGCAGCTTGGGCGGGAGGGCCTTATCCAATGAGCAGTTCTTC,CASSLGGRALSNEQFF
many,TRBJ1-1,NA,TRBV18,TGTGCCAGCTCACTTTGGACAGCTGCCAGCGATACTGAAGCTTTCTTT,CASSLWTAASDTEAFF
many,TRBJ1-4,NA,TRBV12-3/TRBV12-4,TGTGCCAGCAGCCTCCCCCGGGTATCACAGAAACTGTTTTTT,CASSLPRVSQKLFF
many,TRBJ2-1,NA,TRBV6-7,TGTGCCAGCAGTACCGACATCCCCTCCAGGCATGTAAGCTCCTACAATGAGCAGTTCTTC,CASSTDIPSRHVSSYNEQFF
NA,TRBJ1-6,TRBD1,TRBV27,TGTGCCAGCAGTATCGGGGTGGGACAGGGTAATTCACCCCTCCACTTT,CASSIGVGQGNSPLHF
many,TRBJ2-7,TRBD1,TRBV7-9,TGTGCCAGCAGCTTAGGGGGACAGAGAGGATCCTACGAGCAGTACTTC,CASSLGGQRGSYEQYF
NA,TRBJ2-1,TRBD2,TRBV5-1,TGCGCCAGCAGCCTGTGGGCTAGCGGGAGTGAAAATGAGCAGTTCTTC,CASSLWASGSENEQFF
few,TRBJ2-2,NA,TRBV9,TGTGCCAGCAGCGTAGCGCCCAGGGCGGTCACCGGGGAGCTGTTTTTT,CASSVAPRAVTGELFF